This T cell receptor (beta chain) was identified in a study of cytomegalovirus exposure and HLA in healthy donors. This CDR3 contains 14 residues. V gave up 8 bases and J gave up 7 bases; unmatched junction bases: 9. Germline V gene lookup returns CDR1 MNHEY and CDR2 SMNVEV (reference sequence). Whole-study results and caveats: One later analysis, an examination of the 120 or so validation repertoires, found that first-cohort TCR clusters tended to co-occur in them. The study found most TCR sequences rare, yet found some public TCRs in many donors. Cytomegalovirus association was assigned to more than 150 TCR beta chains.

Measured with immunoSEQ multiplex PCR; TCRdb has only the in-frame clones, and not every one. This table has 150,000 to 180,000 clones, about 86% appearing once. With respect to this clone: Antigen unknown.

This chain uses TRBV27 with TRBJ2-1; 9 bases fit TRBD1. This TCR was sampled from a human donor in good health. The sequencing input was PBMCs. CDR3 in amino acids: CASRRDRVENEQFF. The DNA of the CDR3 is TGTGCCAGCCGCCGGGACAGGGTAGAAAATGAGCAGTTCTTC.